Below, one TCR beta chain is given with its context. The antigen is undetermined. Treatment meaning: oral pan-JAK inhibitor, 5-10 mg twice daily. Starting from PBMCs, sorting isolated CD4+ and CD8+ T cells. The data stem from a study of CD8+ T cells in alopecia areata. Points from the study as a whole: Scalp lesions, especially in alopecia totalis/universalis, had higher clonality than normal scalp. Sequencing of scalp samples also captures resident alphabeta T cells of normal skin.

Reverse transcription of extracted RNA yielded cDNA, which provided the sequencing template. Sequencing was performed with immunoSEQ multiplex PCR; in TCRdb, only in-frame clones are kept and a portion is missing. Counted here are over 250,000 clones, 60% occurring once; the ten biggest clones make up 0.75% to 0.95%. Sequences were derived from CD4+ T cells sorted from blood, sampled around week 54, from a patient treated with tofacitinib. The receptor was isolated from a human donor with alopecia areata.

Here the CDR3 reads CASSGEAPRNTGELFF. CDR3 in DNA: TGTGCCAGCAGCGGGGAGGCTCCACGGAACACCGGGGAGCTGTTTTTT. V is TRBV5-4 and J is TRBJ2-2, with D perhaps TRBD2 (6 bases). The germline gives CDR1 SGHNT, CDR2 YYREEE (reference sequence). This CDR3 contains 16 residues. V was shortened by 4 bases and J by 1 base, with 14 bases between the two germline ends.